This T cell receptor (beta chain) was identified during a study of T-cell reconstitution after alpha-beta-depleted transplantation in children. The table lists this clonotype with many counts. The target antigen is unknown. Molecular barcoding with unique molecular identifiers was used for the TCRbeta library. TCRdb independently ran MiXCR on the PCR reads; one entry per CDR3 protein. The repertoire has tens of thousands of distinct CDR3 sequences, approximately 4.4% of them found once; the top ten carry 18%. The V end lost 1 base, the J end lost 6 bases, and 16 bases lay between the germline ends. Germline V gene lookup returns CDR1 DFQATT and CDR2 SNEGSKA (reference sequence). The CDR3 length is 15 residues. Whole-study results and caveats: From surviving recipient T cells and thymic progenitors came the high day-60 TCRbeta diversity observed in some patients. Reports say that about two months after transplant, the alpha-beta T cells came out of several hundred graft clones that had expanded. T-cell counts and diversity at one year following transplant were attributed mainly to newly produced T cells.

The genes are TRBV20-1 and TRBJ2-1, with a tentative D call TRBD1 (6 bases). The sequenced sample was PBMCs, mostly from graft donor cells, obtained 180 days after TCRalphabeta/CD19-depleted stem cell transplant. The source is a boy younger than two who had a stem cell transplant for acute myeloid leukemia, so the T cells may come from the graft donor. Here the CDR3 DNA reads TGCAGTGCTAGAGGTGTTGGCTCGGACAGCAATGAGCAGTTCTTC. It yields the protein CSARGVGSDSNEQFF.